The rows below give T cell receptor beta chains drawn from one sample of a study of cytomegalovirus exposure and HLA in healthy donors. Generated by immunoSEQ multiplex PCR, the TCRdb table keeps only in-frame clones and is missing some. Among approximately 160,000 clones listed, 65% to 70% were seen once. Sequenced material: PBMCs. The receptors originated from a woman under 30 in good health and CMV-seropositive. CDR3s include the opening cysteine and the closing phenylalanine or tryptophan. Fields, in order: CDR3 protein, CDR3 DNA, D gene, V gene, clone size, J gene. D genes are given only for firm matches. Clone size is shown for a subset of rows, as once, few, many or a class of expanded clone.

cdr3_aa: CASTPNRDYGYTF
cdr3_nt: TGTGCCAGCACCCCCAACAGGGACTATGGCTACACCTTC
d_call: -
v_call: TRBV7-9
clone_size: -
j_call: TRBJ1-2

cdr3_aa: CASSQQDRWDTEAFF
cdr3_nt: TGTGCCAGCAGCCAACAGGACAGGTGGGACACTGAAGCTTTCTTT
d_call: TRBD1
v_call: TRBV4-2
clone_size: -
j_call: TRBJ1-1

cdr3_aa: CAWSPGHMNTEAFF
cdr3_nt: TGTGCCTGGAGTCCAGGACACATGAACACTGAAGCTTTCTTT
d_call: -
v_call: TRBV30
clone_size: -
j_call: TRBJ1-1

cdr3_aa: CATFQGTGELFF
cdr3_nt: TGTGCCACCTTCCAGGGAACCGGGGAGCTGTTTTTT
d_call: -
v_call: TRBV6-1
clone_size: once
j_call: TRBJ2-2

cdr3_aa: CASSFRGKGEKLFF
cdr3_nt: TGTGCCAGCAGCTTCAGAGGGAAGGGTGAAAAACTGTTTTTT
d_call: -
v_call: TRBV5-4
clone_size: -
j_call: TRBJ1-4

cdr3_aa: CASSLAGLPRTDTQYF
cdr3_nt: TGCGCCAGCAGCTTGGCTGGACTACCCCGCACAGATACGCAGTATTTT
d_call: -
v_call: TRBV5-1
clone_size: -
j_call: TRBJ2-3

cdr3_aa: CASSLMGGGQPQHF
cdr3_nt: TGTGCCAGCAGTTTAATGGGGGGTGGTCAGCCCCAGCATTTT
d_call: -
v_call: TRBV28
clone_size: -
j_call: TRBJ1-5

cdr3_aa: CASTDSGRAYEQYF
cdr3_nt: TGTGCCAGCACCGATAGCGGGAGGGCCTACGAGCAGTACTTC
d_call: TRBD2
v_call: TRBV6-6
clone_size: few
j_call: TRBJ2-7

cdr3_aa: CAWGTTNVLTF
cdr3_nt: TGTGCCTGGGGGACAACCAACGTCCTGACTTTC
d_call: -
v_call: TRBV30
clone_size: -
j_call: TRBJ2-6

cdr3_aa: CASSKDRPPGGTEAFF
cdr3_nt: TGTGCCAGCAGCAAAGACCGGCCTCCCGGGGGCACTGAAGCTTTCTTT
d_call: -
v_call: TRBV21-1
clone_size: -
j_call: TRBJ1-1

cdr3_aa: CATTHREQYF
cdr3_nt: TGTGCCACCACCCACAGGGAGCAGTACTTC
d_call: -
v_call: TRBV6-6
clone_size: few
j_call: TRBJ2-7

cdr3_aa: CASSSRVRDSPLHF
cdr3_nt: TGCGCCAGCAGTTCTAGAGTGAGGGATTCCCCCCTCCACTTT
d_call: -
v_call: TRBV5-1
clone_size: few
j_call: TRBJ1-6

cdr3_aa: CASSYGYGTGEDTQYF
cdr3_nt: TGTGCCAGCAGCTATGGGTACGGGACAGGGGAAGATACGCAGTATTTT
d_call: TRBD1
v_call: TRBV7-8
clone_size: -
j_call: TRBJ2-3

cdr3_aa: CASSLSSGGRTDTQYF
cdr3_nt: TGTGCCAGTAGTCTGAGCAGCGGGGGCCGCACAGATACGCAGTATTTT
d_call: TRBD2
v_call: TRBV19
clone_size: -
j_call: TRBJ2-3

cdr3_aa: CASLPGLAGLPTPEQFF
cdr3_nt: TGCGCCAGCCTACCGGGACTAGCGGGCCTCCCAACCCCCGAGCAGTTCTTC
d_call: TRBD2
v_call: TRBV5-1
clone_size: -
j_call: TRBJ2-1

cdr3_aa: CSVEDRGTEKLFF
cdr3_nt: TGCAGCGTTGAAGACAGGGGGACTGAAAAACTGTTTTTT
d_call: TRBD1
v_call: TRBV29-1
clone_size: -
j_call: TRBJ1-4

cdr3_aa: CASSPLAGGYNEQFF
cdr3_nt: TGTGCCAGCAGTCCTCTGGCGGGGGGATACAATGAGCAGTTCTTC
d_call: TRBD2
v_call: TRBV6-6
clone_size: -
j_call: TRBJ2-1

cdr3_aa: CASSSTPSSRGGNEQFF
cdr3_nt: TGTGCCAGCAGTTCCACACCAAGCAGCAGGGGTGGAAATGAGCAGTTCTTC
d_call: -
v_call: TRBV28
clone_size: -
j_call: TRBJ2-1

cdr3_aa: CASSFTGTAGEKLFF
cdr3_nt: TGCGCCAGCAGCTTTACCGGGACGGCGGGGGAAAAACTGTTTTTT
d_call: -
v_call: TRBV5-1
clone_size: few
j_call: TRBJ1-4

cdr3_aa: CSAATGHEQYF
cdr3_nt: TGCAGCGCCGCGACAGGGCACGAGCAGTACTTC
d_call: TRBD1
v_call: TRBV29-1
clone_size: -
j_call: TRBJ2-7

cdr3_aa: CASSFGRGFRSGEQFF
cdr3_nt: TGTGCCAGCAGCTTCGGGCGCGGGTTTAGGTCCGGGGAGCAGTTCTTC
d_call: -
v_call: TRBV11-2
clone_size: -
j_call: TRBJ2-1

cdr3_aa: CASSHGTGSYSGEYF
cdr3_nt: TGTGCCAGCAGTCACGGGACTGGGTCCTATTCGGGGGAGTACTTC
d_call: -
v_call: TRBV27
clone_size: -
j_call: TRBJ2-7